The rows below give T cell receptor beta chains drawn from one sample of a study of cytomegalovirus exposure and HLA in healthy donors. The data were produced by immunoSEQ multiplex PCR, yet TCRdb's version contains in-frame clones alone and is incomplete. The table includes 190,000 or so clones, around four fifths detected once. The sequenced sample consisted of PBMCs. These receptors were taken from a woman aged 45-65 years in good health and CMV-seropositive. Each CDR3 is given with its conserved first and last residue. The order of the fields is J gene, V gene, clone size, D gene, CDR3 protein, CDR3 DNA. A D gene is named only where the DNA matches it firmly. Clone size is not always given. Where it is, it says once, few, many or a class for expanded clones.

TRBJ1-1	TRBV13	NA	NA	CASSLSQATEAFF	TGTGCCAGCAGCTTAAGCCAGGCGACTGAAGCTTTCTTT
TRBJ2-1	TRBV30	NA	NA	CAWSPKDGTVLDEQFF	TGTGCCTGGAGCCCTAAGGATGGGACTGTATTGGATGAGCAGTTCTTC
TRBJ1-2	TRBV7-2	NA	TRBD1	CASSPDRGYGYTF	TGTGCCAGCAGCCCAGACAGGGGCTATGGCTACACCTTC
TRBJ1-2	TRBV28	NA	TRBD1	CASSLRDRDGYTF	TGTGCCAGCAGTTTAAGGGACAGGGACGGCTACACCTTC
TRBJ1-6	TRBV7-9	NA	NA	CASSPRGGAGGSPLHF	TGTGCCAGCAGCCCCCGGGGGGGGGCTGGAGGTTCACCCCTCCACTTT
TRBJ1-6	TRBV18	NA	NA	CASSPGLGSSPLHF	TGTGCCAGCTCACCGGGCTTAGGGAGCTCACCCCTCCACTTT
TRBJ1-2	TRBV6-4	NA	TRBD1	CASSPQGARDYGYTF	TGTGCCAGCAGTCCTCAGGGGGCGCGGGACTATGGCTACACCTTC
TRBJ2-2	TRBV9	NA	NA	CASSVVGGGETGELFF	TGTGCCAGCAGCGTAGTAGGAGGGGGCGAGACCGGGGAGCTGTTTTTT
TRBJ2-2	TRBV5-1	NA	NA	CASSLSTENTGELFF	TGCGCCAGCAGCTTGAGCACAGAGAACACCGGGGAGCTGTTTTTT
TRBJ1-6	TRBV7-2	NA	NA	CASSARQGTPLHF	TGTGCCAGCAGCGCGAGGCAGGGTACACCCCTCCACTTT
TRBJ2-7	TRBV7-2	NA	TRBD1	CASSLGTANYEQYF	TGTGCCAGCAGCTTGGGGACAGCAAACTACGAGCAGTACTTC
TRBJ1-4	TRBV2	NA	TRBD1	CASSEEGTGGEKLFF	TGTGCCAGCAGTGAAGAGGGGACAGGAGGTGAAAAACTGTTTTTT
TRBJ1-1	TRBV14	few	NA	CASNLQGITEAFF	TGTGCCAGCAACTTACAGGGCATCACTGAAGCTTTCTTT
TRBJ1-2	TRBV19	NA	TRBD1	CASTIGPGQSYGYTF	TGTGCCAGTACTATCGGACCGGGACAGAGCTATGGCTACACCTTC
TRBJ1-5	TRBV7-8	NA	NA	CASSLAPIQANQPQHF	TGTGCCAGCAGCTTAGCGCCTATTCAGGCGAATCAGCCCCAGCATTTT
TRBJ2-1	TRBV30	NA	NA	CAWSNPGLPPNEQFF	TGTGCCTGGAGTAACCCGGGACTTCCCCCAAATGAGCAGTTCTTC
TRBJ1-4	TRBV7-9	NA	TRBD1	CASSPRRGTNEKLFF	TGTGCCAGCAGTCCCCGCAGGGGGACTAATGAAAAACTGTTTTTT
TRBJ2-3	TRBV6-6	NA	TRBD1	CASSRGRADTQYF	TGTGCCAGCAGCAGGGGGCGGGCAGATACGCAGTATTTT
TRBJ2-6	TRBV6-1	NA	TRBD1	CASSGFRGQDGANVLTF	TGTGCCAGCAGTGGGTTCAGGGGGCAGGATGGGGCCAACGTCCTGACTTTC
TRBJ1-6	TRBV7-2	NA	NA	CASSSTGNDNSPLHF	TGTGCCAGCAGCTCTACCGGGAACGACAATTCACCCCTCCACTTT
TRBJ2-7	TRBV28	few	NA	CASSLWQGGYEQYF	TGTGCCAGCAGTTTATGGCAGGGGGGCTACGAGCAGTACTTC
TRBJ2-2	TRBV7-3	once	NA	CASSLLSGIANTGELFF	TGTGCCAGCAGCTTACTATCAGGGATAGCGAACACCGGGGAGCTGTTTTTT
TRBJ1-2	TRBV27	NA	NA	CASRPLNRELGYTF	TGTGCCAGCAGGCCGCTCAACAGGGAACTTGGCTACACCTTC
TRBJ2-2	TRBV19	few	TRBD1	CASSTTSGTGGYKAGELFF	TGTGCCAGTAGCACAACCTCGGGGACAGGTGGTTATAAGGCCGGGGAGCTGTTTTTT
TRBJ2-2	TRBV12-5	NA	NA	CASGSGVHTGELFF	TGTGCTAGTGGTTCCGGTGTCCACACCGGGGAGCTGTTTTTT
TRBJ1-4	TRBV7-2	NA	TRBD1	CASSFDRATNEKLFF	TGTGCCAGCAGCTTCGACAGGGCAACTAATGAAAAACTGTTTTTT
TRBJ1-4	TRBV5-1	NA	TRBD1	CASSPEGALNEKLFF	TGCGCCAGCAGCCCTGAGGGGGCACTCAATGAAAAACTGTTTTTT
TRBJ1-2	TRBV30	NA	NA	CAWTRGYGYTF	TGTGCCTGGACAAGGGGCTATGGCTACACCTTC
TRBJ1-3	TRBV9	NA	NA	CASSAATEGGNTIYF	TGTGCCAGTAGCGCCGCAACAGAGGGCGGAAACACCATATATTTT
TRBJ2-7	TRBV5-1	NA	NA	CASSSKTGPGEQYF	TGCGCCAGCAGCTCAAAAACAGGGCCCGGCGAGCAGTACTTC
TRBJ1-5	TRBV9	NA	NA	CASSPTDTSDQPQHF	TGTGCCAGCAGCCCGACGGACACGTCGGATCAGCCCCAGCATTTT